One and the same sample provided the 10 T cell receptor beta chains below, sequenced in a study of response to subunit inactivated influenza vaccine. A single record per CDR3 protein comes from TCRdb applying MiXCR to the RT-PCR reads. The repertoire holds 800,000 to 1,000,000 distinct CDR3 sequences, with 20% to 25% as singletons. Sequencing was performed on PBMCs from blood, taken 5 to 6 days after vaccination. The origin of the receptors is a man in his fifties who received an inactivated influenza vaccine.

This clonotype was seen a handful of times. The rearrangement uses TRBV20-1 and TRBJ2-3; TRBD1 is a possible D gene (6 bases). CDR1 and CDR2 (germline): DFQATT, SNEGSKA (reference sequence). The CDR3 has 13 residues. The ends were cut back, 3 bases at V and 3 bases at J, with 10 bases in the middle. The CDR3 DNA is TGCAGTGCTAGTTTAGGGGGAACAGATACGCAGTATTTT. This codes for CSASLGGTDTQYF.

This clonotype was counted at least ten times. The chain couples TRBV27 to TRBJ1-2; tentative D call: TRBD1 (5 bases). The CDR3 covers 14 residues. Trimming removed 2 bases from V and 2 bases from J, with 9 bases in between. Germline loops: CDR1 MNHEY, CDR2 SMNVEV (reference sequence). The CDR3 DNA follows: TGTGCCAGCAGTTTACAGGGAAGGAACTATGGCTACACCTTC. It codes for CASSLQGRNYGYTF.

The V and J genes are TRBV29-1 and TRBJ1-2; 7 nucleotides align to TRBD1. The V segment lost 5 bases and the J segment 4 bases; nucleotides outside the gene matches: 4. The CDR3 contains 12 residues. The germline CDR1 and CDR2 sequences are SQVTM and ANQGSEA. CDR3: CSVFQGGYGYTF. The CDR3 DNA reads as TGCAGCGTTTTTCAGGGGGGCTATGGCTACACCTTC.

This clonotype came up a few times. DNA of the CDR3: TGTGCCAGCACCCCAGCGGGGGAGTACACAGATACGCAGTATTTT. This encodes CASTPAGEYTDTQYF. The chain uses TRBV12-3 or TRBV12-4 and TRBJ2-3; 8 bases line up with TRBD2. The CDR3 is 15 amino acids. The trim removed 7 bases at V and 2 bases at J, leaving 8 bases unmatched.

The V call is TRBV20-1, the J call TRBJ1-2; TRBD1 agrees at 9 bases. In germline, CDR1 is DFQATT, CDR2 SNEGSKA (reference sequence). The V gene end was trimmed by 4 bases and the J gene end by 4 bases; junction bases not matched to a gene: 10. This CDR3 contains 15 residues. The CDR3, as DNA: TGCAGTGCTACCCCGGGCCGGGACAGGGTCTATGGCTACACCTTC. Protein: CSATPGRDRVYGYTF.

The V gene is TRBV10-3, the J gene TRBJ2-3, with D tentatively TRBD1 (6 bases). CDR1 ENHRY and CDR2 SYGVKD come from the germline V gene. The CDR3 consists of 15 residues. The V end lost 8 bases, the J end lost 0 bases, and 15 bases lay between the germline ends. The CDR3 region has the DNA TGTGCCATCCGTGGACAGTTCACTAGCACAGATACGCAGTATTTT. This sequence encodes CAIRGQFTSTDTQYF.

Many counts were recorded for this clonotype. The gene calls are TRBV27 and TRBJ2-7; D is unclear. There are 16 residues in the CDR3. CDR1 is MNHEY, CDR2 SMNVEV, per germline (reference sequence). V was cut by 5 bases and J by 2 bases, with 19 bases left in between. As DNA, the CDR3 is TGTGCCAGCAGTCGGATCAGAGGAGATTGGGCCTACGAGCAGTACTTC. It yields the protein CASSRIRGDWAYEQYF.

The chain couples TRBV7-9 to TRBJ1-1; D remains unclear. Trimming removed 2 bases at V and 0 bases at J, with 10 bases between. The germline V gene encodes CDR1 SEHNR and CDR2 FQNEAQ (reference sequence). The CDR3 totals 15 residues. This CDR3 reads CASSLFKGMNTEAFF. In DNA, the CDR3 is TGTGCCAGCAGCTTATTTAAGGGAATGAACACTGAAGCTTTCTTT.

The chain carries TRBV29-1 and TRBJ1-1; D is unclear. The germline V gene encodes CDR1 SQVTM and CDR2 ANQGSEA. This CDR3 is 14 amino acids long. Trimming cost V 2 bases and J 5 bases, with 15 bases left between them. CDR3 nucleotides: TGCAGCGTTGAAACGGAGCATTTGTTTACTGAAGCTTTCTTT. Translated, it gives CSVETEHLFTEAFF. The whole variable domain, remainder taken from reference TRBV29-1 and TRBJ1-1, is SAVISQKPSRDICQRGTSLTIQCQVDSQVTMMFWYRQQPGQSLTLIATANQGSEATYESGFVIDKFPISRPNLTFSTLTVSNMSPEDSSIYLCSVETEHLFTEAFFGQGTRLTVV.

This clonotype was detected ten times or more. This rearrangement joins TRBV20-1 to TRBJ2-2; possibly TRBD1 for D (5 bases). Germline V lookup: CDR1 DFQATT, CDR2 SNEGSKA (reference sequence). The CDR3 has 12 amino acids. Deletions cut 3 bases from V and 5 bases from J, with 7 bases between. As DNA, the CDR3 is TGCAGTGCTAGTCAGGGTACCGGGGAGCTGTTTTTT. Translation: CSASQGTGELFF.